Following are 5 T cell receptor beta chains from one sample sequenced in a study of spatial heterogeneity in lung cancer (dated by TCRdb to between 2018 and 2021). The investigation overall reported the following: The tumor nonsynonymous mutation count correlated with the number of expanded intratumoral alpha and beta TCRs.

The library was obtained by 5' RACE. The listed sequencing device is NextSeq 500. TCRdb took the public reads, trimmed them with fastp at Q25, ran MiXCR for clone calling and kept in-frame beta chains. Each entry is one CDR3 protein sequence, shown with its most common DNA and genes. Across this sample there are fewer than 20,000 distinct CDR3 sequences, with approximately 6.3% seen only once. The ten largest clonotypes hold around a fifth of the sample. These receptors have no known antigen. The time point label for this specimen denotes: sample taken at primary tumor resection. The sequencing here drew on lung tumor tissue, taken at surgery. Receptor source: a female donor with early-stage non-small cell lung cancer.

The rearrangement links TRBV19 to TRBJ2-2; D might be TRBD2 (6 bases). Trimming left V 4 bases short and J 3 bases short, with 6 bases between. Germline CDR1 LNHDA, CDR2 SQIVND (reference sequence). The length of the CDR3 is 13 residues. The CDR3: CASSRDYTGELFF. CDR3 in DNA: TGTGCCAGTAGTAGGGACTACACCGGGGAGCTGTTTTTT.

This clonotype was observed many times. The J gene is TRBJ1-1, the V gene TRBV29-1; no reliable D call. The CDR3 totals 9 residues. The germline gives CDR1 SQVTM, CDR2 ANQGSEA. V lost 8 bases and J 11 bases, leaving 12 bases between the germline ends. Here the CDR3 reads CSSDRDAFF. CDR3 DNA: TGCAGCTCGGACCGGGATGCTTTCTTT. Full variable domain (outside the CDR3, taken from reference TRBV29-1 and TRBJ1-1): SAVISQKPSRDICQRGTSLTIQCQVDSQVTMMFWYRQQPGQSLTLIATANQGSEATYESGFVIDKFPISRPNLTFSTLTVSNMSPEDSSIYLCSSDRDAFFGQGTRLTVV.

This clonotype was detected ten times or more. This chain connects TRBV28 to TRBJ2-3; 10 bases fit TRBD1. Germline lookup yields CDR1 MDHEN and CDR2 SYDVKM. V lost 5 bases and J lost 7; bases outside the gene matches: 9. This CDR3 comprises 15 residues. The CDR3 is CASSTSGTGVHTQYF. In nucleotides, the CDR3 is TGTGCCAGCAGTACCTCCGGGACAGGGGTGCATACGCAGTATTTT.

This clonotype came up many times. The chain links TRBV24-1 to TRBJ2-3, with TRBD2 identical over 14 bases. J lost 0 bases, V lost 3 bases, and 10 bases had no gene match. CDR3 size: 20 residues. Looked up from germline, CDR1 is KGHDR and CDR2 is SFDVKD. CDR3: CATSDPGWTSGGSSTDTQYF. The CDR3 coding sequence is TGTGCCACCAGTGATCCCGGGTGGACTAGCGGGGGGTCTAGCACAGATACGCAGTATTTT.

This clonotype is classed as medium-sized. V and J are TRBV9 and TRBJ2-5; D not certain. This CDR3 is built from 11 residues. The germline V and J ends were trimmed by 3 bases and 1 base, with 1 base remaining between them. The germline gives CDR1 SGDLS, CDR2 YYNGEE. In DNA, the CDR3 is TGTGCCAGCAGCGCCCAAGAGACCCAGTACTTC. This codes for CASSAQETQYF.